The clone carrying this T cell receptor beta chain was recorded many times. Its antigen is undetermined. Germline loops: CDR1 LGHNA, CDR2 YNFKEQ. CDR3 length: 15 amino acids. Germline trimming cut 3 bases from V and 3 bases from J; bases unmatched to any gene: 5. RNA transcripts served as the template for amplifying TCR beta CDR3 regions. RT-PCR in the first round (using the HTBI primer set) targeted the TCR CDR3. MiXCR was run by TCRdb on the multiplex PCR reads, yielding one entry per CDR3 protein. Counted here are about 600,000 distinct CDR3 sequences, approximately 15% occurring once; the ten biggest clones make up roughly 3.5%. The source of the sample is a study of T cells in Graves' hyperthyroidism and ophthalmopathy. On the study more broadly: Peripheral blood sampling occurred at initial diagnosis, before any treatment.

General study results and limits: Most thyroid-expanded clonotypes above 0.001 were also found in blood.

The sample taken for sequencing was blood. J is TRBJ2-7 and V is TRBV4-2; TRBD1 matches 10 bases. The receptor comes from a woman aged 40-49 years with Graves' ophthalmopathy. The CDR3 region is CASSQGGQGYYEQYF. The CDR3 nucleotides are TGTGCCAGCAGCCAGGGGGGACAGGGGTACTACGAGCAGTACTTC.